This T cell receptor beta chain was captured in a study of cytomegalovirus exposure and HLA in healthy donors. Regarding the study as a whole: While the bulk of TCR sequences proved rare, some public TCRs turned up in many donors.

As concerns this clone: As yet, its antigen is unknown.

The germline V gene has CDR1 SGHTS and CDR2 YDEGEE. The CDR3 is 14 amino acids. Germline trimming cut 5 bases from V and 0 bases from J; bases unmatched to any gene: 3. Only in-frame clones appear in the TCRdb table, and some are missing; sequencing was by immunoSEQ multiplex PCR. The repertoire has 100,000 to 150,000 clones, about nine tenths of them found once; the top ten carry roughly 2%. The chain links TRBV5-8 to TRBJ1-2, with TRBD1 matching over 8 bases. This receptor was identified in a woman under 30 in good health and CMV-seronegative. Sequencing input: PBMCs. The CDR3: CASRDRVANYGYTF. Written as DNA, the CDR3 is TGTGCCAGCAGGGACAGGGTAGCTAACTATGGCTACACCTTC.